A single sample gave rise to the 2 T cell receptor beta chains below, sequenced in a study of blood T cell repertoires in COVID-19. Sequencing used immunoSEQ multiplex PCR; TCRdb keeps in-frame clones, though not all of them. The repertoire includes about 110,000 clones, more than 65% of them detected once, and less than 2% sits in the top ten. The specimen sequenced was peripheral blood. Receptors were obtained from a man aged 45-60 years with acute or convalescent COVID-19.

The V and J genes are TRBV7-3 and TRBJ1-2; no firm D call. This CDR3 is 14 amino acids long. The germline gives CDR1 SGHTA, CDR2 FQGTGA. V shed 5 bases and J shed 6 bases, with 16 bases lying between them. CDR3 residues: CASSRGLPGDGYTF. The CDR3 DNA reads TGTGCCAGCAGCAGAGGACTGCCTGGCGATGGCTACACCTTC.

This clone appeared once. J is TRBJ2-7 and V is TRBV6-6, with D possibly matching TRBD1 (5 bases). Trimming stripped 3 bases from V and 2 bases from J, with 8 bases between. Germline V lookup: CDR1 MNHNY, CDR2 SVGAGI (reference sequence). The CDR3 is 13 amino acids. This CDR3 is CASSYDSTYEQYF. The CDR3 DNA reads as TGTGCCAGCAGTTATGACAGCACCTACGAGCAGTACTTC.